This is a list of T cell receptor beta chains from one sample in a study of T-cell memory formation after mild COVID-19. TCRdb reprocessed the 5' RACE reads with MiXCR, giving one entry per CDR3 protein. The sample carries about 610,000 distinct CDR3 sequences, around a sixth recorded once. What was sequenced was PBMCs or a T cell subset sorted from them (not recorded which). The receptors originated from an adult woman who had mild COVID-19 (a few samples of this study predate the infection). Cell type and time point are not known. The CDR3 runs from the conserved cysteine through the conserved F or W. D genes are given only for firm matches. Clone sizes are given selectively: once, few, many, or a class where the clone is expanded.

abundance | d_gene | j_gene | v_gene | CDR3nt | CDR3aa
few | - | TRBJ1-1 | TRBV6-5 | TGTGCCAGCAGTCACGGACGGGTGAACACTGAAGCTTTCTTT | CASSHGRVNTEAFF
- | TRBD1 | TRBJ2-7 | TRBV12-3/TRBV12-4 | TGTGCCAGCAGCCTGAGCGGGACAGGGCAGGCGTACTTC | CASSLSGTGQAYF
many | - | TRBJ2-3 | TRBV4-3 | TGCGCCAGCAGCCTGGACAGTAGCACAGATACGCAGTATTTT | CASSLDSSTDTQYF
- | TRBD2 | TRBJ2-7 | TRBV7-2 | TGTGCCAGCAGCTTAGCGCCTAGCGGGAGTGTCTACGAGCAGTACTTC | CASSLAPSGSVYEQYF
few | - | TRBJ2-4 | TRBV20-1 | TGCAGTGCTAGAGTGGCAGACACTAGGCCCAAAAACATTCAGTACTTC | CSARVADTRPKNIQYF
- | - | TRBJ1-2 | TRBV2 | TGTGCCAGCAGTATACAGGGTGCCTATGGCTACACCTTC | CASSIQGAYGYTF
- | TRBD1 | TRBJ2-7 | TRBV5-1 | TGCGCCAGCAGCTTGGCCCCTGGGACAGGGGTTACCGAGCAGTACTTC | CASSLAPGTGVTEQYF
- | - | TRBJ1-2 | TRBV12-3/TRBV12-4 | TGTGCCAGCAGTCGACAGGCCAAGGACTATGGCTACACCTTC | CASSRQAKDYGYTF
few | TRBD1 | TRBJ1-1 | TRBV7-3 | TGTGCCAGCACCTCGACGGGGTCTGGAGCGACAGGGGAGCACACTGAAGCTTTCTTT | CASTSTGSGATGEHTEAFF
many | TRBD1 | TRBJ2-7 | TRBV5-1 | TGTGCCAGCAGCTTAGCAGGGACAGGGGCCTACGAGCAGTACTTC | CASSLAGTGAYEQYF
- | TRBD2 | TRBJ2-3 | TRBV12-3/TRBV12-4 | TGTGCCAGCAGTCGCCGACTAGCAGCTCTCCTATCCACAGATACGCAGTATTTT | CASSRRLAALLSTDTQYF
few | - | TRBJ1-5 | TRBV27 | TGTGCCAGCAGTTCAGGGGAAAATCAGCCCCAGCATTTT | CASSSGENQPQHF
few | TRBD2 | TRBJ2-7 | TRBV5-1 | TGCGCCAGCAGGCGGGAGAGCTCCTACGAGCAGTACTTC | CASRRESSYEQYF
- | - | TRBJ1-2 | TRBV11-2 | TGTGCCAGCAGCTTAGGGGTTCTCGGCTATGGCTACACCTTC | CASSLGVLGYGYTF
- | TRBD2 | TRBJ2-2 | TRBV5-1 | TGCGCCAGCAGCTTGATGGGGACTAGTGACACCGGGGAGCTGTTTTTT | CASSLMGTSDTGELFF
- | - | TRBJ1-1 | TRBV19 | TGTGCCAGTACCCTCGGGGTGAGCACTGAAGCTTTCTTT | CASTLGVSTEAFF
many | - | TRBJ1-1 | TRBV11-3 | TGTGCCAGCAGCCTACAGGGTTCCTTGAACACTGAAGCTTTCTTT | CASSLQGSLNTEAFF
few | TRBD2 | TRBJ2-4 | TRBV6-5 | TGTGCCAGCAGTTACGGGGGGGTTCTAGCCAAAAACATTCAGTACTTC | CASSYGGVLAKNIQYF
- | TRBD1 | TRBJ1-5 | TRBV20-1 | TGCAGTGCTGTGAGAGGACAGGGGATTTATAGCAATCAGCCCCAGCATTTT | CSAVRGQGIYSNQPQHF
few | - | TRBJ1-2 | TRBV6-1 | TGTGCCAGCAGTGAACTCCCAGGGCTCAACTACACCTTC | CASSELPGLNYTF
few | TRBD1 | TRBJ1-6 | TRBV6-5 | TGTGCCAGCAGTGTGACAGGGTTGGATTCACCCCTCCACTTT | CASSVTGLDSPLHF
- | - | TRBJ2-1 | TRBV20-1 | TGCAGTGCTAGAGTCGGGGATGAGCAGTTCTTC | CSARVGDEQFF
few | - | TRBJ1-2 | TRBV5-4 | TGTGCCAGCAGCTTTATGGGTGGCTACACCTTC | CASSFMGGYTF
once | - | TRBJ1-2 | TRBV4-1 | TGCGCCAGCAGCCAACCCGGGACGGAACGTAACTATGGCTACACCTTC | CASSQPGTERNYGYTF
few | - | TRBJ2-7 | TRBV5-1 | TGCGCCAGCAGCACAGGATGGGGGGACTCCTACGAGCAGTACTTC | CASSTGWGDSYEQYF
few | - | TRBJ1-5 | TRBV6-2/TRBV6-3 | TGTGCCAGCAGTTTCGACAGATATCAGCCCCAGCATTTT | CASSFDRYQPQHF
few | - | TRBJ2-5 | TRBV6-5 | TGTGCCAGCAGTTTTTATCAGGGGATTGGTGGGCAAGAGACCCAGTACTTC | CASSFYQGIGGQETQYF
- | TRBD1 | TRBJ2-2 | TRBV7-9 | TGTGCCAGCAGCACCTACAGGGGGCGACGGGAGCTGTTTTTT | CASSTYRGRRELFF
few | - | TRBJ1-5 | TRBV15 | TGTGCCACCAGCGAGGGAAATCAGCCCCAGCATTTT | CATSEGNQPQHF
- | TRBD1 | TRBJ2-2 | TRBV20-1 | TGCAGTGCTATGGACAGGTTGGCCGGGGAGCTGTTTTTT | CSAMDRLAGELFF
- | - | TRBJ1-1 | TRBV18 | TGTGCCAGCTCACCAACCAGGGTAACTGAAGCTTTCTTT | CASSPTRVTEAFF
- | - | TRBJ1-1 | TRBV7-9 | TGTGCCAGCAGCTCGGCGACAGATTACACTGAAGCTTTCTTT | CASSSATDYTEAFF
- | - | TRBJ2-1 | TRBV12-3/TRBV12-4 | TGTGCCAGCAGTTTATTTGGCGGGGACTCCTACAATGAGCAGTTCTTC | CASSLFGGDSYNEQFF
- | - | TRBJ2-7 | TRBV15 | TGTGCCACCAGCCCCACGCCGGGGTACGAGCAGTACTTC | CATSPTPGYEQYF
- | - | TRBJ1-2 | TRBV6-5 | TGTGCCAGCAGGAGGGGCTCCCGCCATGCCTACACCTTC | CASRRGSRHAYTF
many | - | TRBJ2-5 | TRBV12-3/TRBV12-4 | TGTGCCAGCAGTCTACAGAATCAAGAGACCCAGTACTTC | CASSLQNQETQYF
few | - | TRBJ2-7 | TRBV30 | TGTGCCTGGAGTTTGGTGGCGGGGAAGCAGTACTTC | CAWSLVAGKQYF
few | - | TRBJ1-2 | TRBV27 | TGTGCCAGCAGTGCCATCGGGGCAGGGGCGTATGGCTACACCTTC | CASSAIGAGAYGYTF
few | - | TRBJ2-3 | TRBV7-3 | TGTGCCAGCAGCCCCCGGAGGGCGGGGTCCACAGATACGCAGTATTTT | CASSPRRAGSTDTQYF
- | - | TRBJ1-5 | TRBV20-1 | TGCAGTGCTAGTATCCGGGGGGCGGCCGGTCAGCCCCAGCATTTT | CSASIRGAAGQPQHF
few | TRBD1 | TRBJ1-2 | TRBV5-6 | TGTGCCAGCAGCTTGGCTCGGAGACAGGGGAAGTATGGCTACACCTTC | CASSLARRQGKYGYTF
- | - | TRBJ2-1 | TRBV12-3/TRBV12-4 | TGTGCCAGCAGTTGGTATGGCGATGAGCAGTTCTTC | CASSWYGDEQFF
- | - | TRBJ2-1 | TRBV7-3 | TGTGCCAGCAGCTTATACAGAGCCAATGAGCAGTTCTTC | CASSLYRANEQFF
few | - | TRBJ1-6 | TRBV12-3/TRBV12-4 | TGTGCCAGCAGAGGAGCATGGAATTCACCCCTCCACTTT | CASRGAWNSPLHF
few | TRBD1 | TRBJ1-2 | TRBV7-8 | TGTGCCAGCAGCTTAGTTCAGTATCAGGGGGCGATTAGTGGCTACACCTTC | CASSLVQYQGAISGYTF
few | TRBD1 | TRBJ1-4 | TRBV6-5 | TGTGCCAGCAGTTACACCTCCGGGACAGGGGATGAAAAACTGTTTTTT | CASSYTSGTGDEKLFF
- | TRBD1 | TRBJ2-1 | TRBV5-5 | TGTGCCAGCAGCACCGGTGGACAGGGGAACGATGAGCAGTTCTTC | CASSTGGQGNDEQFF
- | TRBD1 | TRBJ2-7 | TRBV5-1 | TGCGCCAGCTTGGGAGACAGGGCAGGCGAGCAGTACTTC | CASLGDRAGEQYF
many | TRBD1 | TRBJ1-2 | TRBV4-3 | TGCGCCAGCAGCCAAGATCTAAGGGGACAGTATGGCTACACCTTC | CASSQDLRGQYGYTF
- | TRBD2 | TRBJ2-1 | TRBV15 | TGTGCCACCAGCAGAGAAGGACTAGTACTGGCGCAGTTCTTC | CATSREGLVLAQFF
- | - | TRBJ2-3 | TRBV7-8 | TGTGCCAGCAGCTTAGTGCCGAGGGCGACAGATACGCAGTATTTT | CASSLVPRATDTQYF
many | TRBD2 | TRBJ2-1 | TRBV4-1 | TGCGCCAGCAGCCAAGATCCGGGGGGATGGAAATTCTTC | CASSQDPGGWKFF
- | TRBD2 | TRBJ2-5 | TRBV7-8 | TGTGCCAGCAGCCCACAGCGGGTAGCGGGAGGGGGAGAGACCCAGTACTTC | CASSPQRVAGGGETQYF
few | - | TRBJ2-7 | TRBV11-3 | TGTGCCAGCAGCAACGACAGGCCAGAGCAGTACTTC | CASSNDRPEQYF
- | - | TRBJ1-2 | TRBV14 | TGTGCCAGCAGCCAAGATTGGTCGGGGGGCTTTCTCTATGGCTACACCTTC | CASSQDWSGGFLYGYTF